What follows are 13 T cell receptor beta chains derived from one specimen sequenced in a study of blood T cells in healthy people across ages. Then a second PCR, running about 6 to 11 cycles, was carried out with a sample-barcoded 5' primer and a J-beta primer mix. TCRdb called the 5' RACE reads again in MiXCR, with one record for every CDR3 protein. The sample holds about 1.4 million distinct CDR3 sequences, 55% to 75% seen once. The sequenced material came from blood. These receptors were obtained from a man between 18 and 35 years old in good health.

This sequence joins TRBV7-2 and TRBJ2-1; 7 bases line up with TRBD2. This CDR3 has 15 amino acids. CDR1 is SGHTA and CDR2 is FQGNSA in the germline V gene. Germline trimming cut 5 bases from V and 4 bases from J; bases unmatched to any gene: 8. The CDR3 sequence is CASSLISGIYNEQFF. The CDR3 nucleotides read TGTGCCAGCAGCCTCATCAGCGGGATATACAATGAGCAGTTCTTC.

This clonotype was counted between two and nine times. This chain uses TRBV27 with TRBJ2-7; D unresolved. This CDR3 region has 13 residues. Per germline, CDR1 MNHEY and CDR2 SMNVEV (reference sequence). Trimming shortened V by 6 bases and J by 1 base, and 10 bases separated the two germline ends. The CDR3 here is CASSSVPSYEQYF. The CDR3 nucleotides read TGTGCCAGCAGCTCAGTTCCTTCCTACGAGCAGTACTTC.

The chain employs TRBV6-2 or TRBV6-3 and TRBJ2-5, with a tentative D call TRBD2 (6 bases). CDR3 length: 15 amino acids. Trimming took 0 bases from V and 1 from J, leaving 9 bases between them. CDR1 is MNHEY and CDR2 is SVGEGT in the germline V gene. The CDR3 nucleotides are TGTGCCAGCAGTTACTCGGGACTGAGCCAAGAGACCCAGTACTTC. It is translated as CASSYSGLSQETQYF.

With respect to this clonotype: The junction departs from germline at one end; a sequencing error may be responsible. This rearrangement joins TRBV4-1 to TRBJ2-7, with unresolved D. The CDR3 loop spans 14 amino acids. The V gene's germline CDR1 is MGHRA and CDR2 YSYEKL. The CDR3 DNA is TGCGCCAGCAGCCAAGATAGCCGCTCCTTCGAGCAGTACTTC. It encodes CASSQDSRSFEQYF.

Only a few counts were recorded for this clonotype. The CDR3: CASSDRLAGGGEQFF. The CDR3 coding sequence is TGCGCCAGCAGCGACAGACTAGCGGGGGGTGGTGAGCAGTTCTTC. The V and J genes are TRBV4-1 and TRBJ2-1; 13 nucleotides agree with TRBD2. The CDR3 covers 15 residues. The junction had 7 bases not matched to a gene; V was cut back by 5 bases and J by 9 bases. CDR1 is MGHRA, CDR2 YSYEKL, per germline.

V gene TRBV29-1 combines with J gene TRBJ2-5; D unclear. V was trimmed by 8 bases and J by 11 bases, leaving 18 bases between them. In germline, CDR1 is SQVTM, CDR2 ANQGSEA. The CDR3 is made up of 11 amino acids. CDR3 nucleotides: TGCAGCTCCGGATTCTACAATGAGCAGTACTTC. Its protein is CSSGFYNEQYF.

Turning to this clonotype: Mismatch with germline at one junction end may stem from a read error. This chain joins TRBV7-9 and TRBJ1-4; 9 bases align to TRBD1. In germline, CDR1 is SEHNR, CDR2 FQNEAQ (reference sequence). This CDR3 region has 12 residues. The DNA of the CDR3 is TGTGCCAGCGGGACAGGGAATGGAAAACTGTTTTTT. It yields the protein CASGTGNGKLFF.

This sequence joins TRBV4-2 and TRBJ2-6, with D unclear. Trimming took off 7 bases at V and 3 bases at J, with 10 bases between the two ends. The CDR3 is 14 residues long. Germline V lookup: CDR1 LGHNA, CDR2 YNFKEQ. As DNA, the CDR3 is TGTGCCAGCACGGCAGTCCATGGGGCCAACGTCCTGACTTTC. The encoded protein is CASTAVHGANVLTF.

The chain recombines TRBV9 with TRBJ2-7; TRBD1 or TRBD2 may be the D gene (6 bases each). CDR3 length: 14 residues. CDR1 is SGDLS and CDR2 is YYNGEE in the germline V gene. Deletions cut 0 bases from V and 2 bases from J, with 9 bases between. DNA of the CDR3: TGTGCCAGCAGCGTAGGGGGGGCACCCTACGAGCAGTACTTC. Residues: CASSVGGAPYEQYF.

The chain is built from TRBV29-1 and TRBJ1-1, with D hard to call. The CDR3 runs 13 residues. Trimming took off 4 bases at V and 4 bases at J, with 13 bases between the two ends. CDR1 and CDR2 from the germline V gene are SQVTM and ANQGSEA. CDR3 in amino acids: CSVVGRLATEAFF. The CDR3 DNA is TGCAGCGTTGTTGGCCGACTGGCCACTGAAGCTTTCTTT.

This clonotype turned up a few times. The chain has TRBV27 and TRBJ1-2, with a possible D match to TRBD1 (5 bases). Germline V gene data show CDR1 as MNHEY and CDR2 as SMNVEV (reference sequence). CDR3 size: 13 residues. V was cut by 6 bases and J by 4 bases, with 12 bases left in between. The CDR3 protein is CASRGEWSYGYTF. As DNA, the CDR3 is TGTGCCAGCAGAGGGGAATGGAGCTATGGCTACACCTTC.

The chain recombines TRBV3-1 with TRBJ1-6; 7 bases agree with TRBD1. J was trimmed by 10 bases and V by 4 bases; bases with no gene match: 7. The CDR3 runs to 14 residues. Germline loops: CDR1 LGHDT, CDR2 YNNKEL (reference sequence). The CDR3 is CASSPRTGGSPLHF. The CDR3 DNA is TGTGCCAGCAGCCCCCGGACAGGAGGCTCACCCCTCCACTTT. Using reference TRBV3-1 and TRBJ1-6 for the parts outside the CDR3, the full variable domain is DTAVSQTPKYLVTQMGNDKSIKCEQNLGHDTMYWYKQDSKKFLKIMFSYNNKELIINETVPNRFSPKSPDKAHLNLHINSLELGDSAVYFCASSPRTGGSPLHFGNGTRLTVT.

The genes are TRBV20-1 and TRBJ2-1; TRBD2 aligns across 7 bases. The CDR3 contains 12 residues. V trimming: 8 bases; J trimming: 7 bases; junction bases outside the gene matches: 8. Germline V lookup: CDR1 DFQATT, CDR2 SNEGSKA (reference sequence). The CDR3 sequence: CSYIAGVNEQFF. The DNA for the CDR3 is TGCAGTTATATCGCGGGAGTAAATGAGCAGTTCTTC.